These T cell receptor beta chains were read from a single sample in a study of shared clonotypes between healthy human individuals. Sequencing was performed with immunoSEQ multiplex PCR; in TCRdb, only in-frame clones are kept and a portion is missing. The table records millions of clones, 90% to 95% of them present only once. The sequenced sample was naive CD4+ T cells sorted from blood. The receptors originated from a man aged 18 to 30 in good health. Each CDR3 is given with its conserved first and last residue. Fields, in order: J gene, D gene, V gene, clone size, CDR3 protein, CDR3 DNA. A D gene is named only where the DNA matches it firmly. Rows give clone size only sometimes, using once, few, many, or a class for an expanded clone.

J gene: TRBJ2-7
D gene: TRBD2
V gene: TRBV5-1
clone size: -
CDR3 protein: CASGLAGSYEQYF
CDR3 DNA: TGCGCCAGCGGACTAGCGGGCAGCTACGAGCAGTACTTC

J gene: TRBJ2-7
D gene: -
V gene: TRBV6-1
clone size: -
CDR3 protein: CASSRDALPYEQYF
CDR3 DNA: TGTGCCAGCAGCCGGGACGCGCTCCCCTACGAGCAGTACTTC

J gene: TRBJ1-5
D gene: -
V gene: TRBV18
clone size: -
CDR3 protein: CASSPQEYQPQHF
CDR3 DNA: TGTGCCAGCTCACCACAGGAATATCAGCCCCAGCATTTT

J gene: TRBJ1-5
D gene: -
V gene: TRBV18
clone size: -
CDR3 protein: CASSPPSSNQPQHF
CDR3 DNA: TGTGCCAGCTCACCACCGTCCAGTAATCAGCCCCAGCATTTT

J gene: TRBJ1-2
D gene: TRBD1
V gene: TRBV7-9
clone size: -
CDR3 protein: CASNIIRGDRGGYGYTF
CDR3 DNA: TGTGCCAGCAATATTATTAGGGGAGACAGGGGAGGCTATGGCTACACCTTC

J gene: TRBJ2-5
D gene: TRBD2
V gene: TRBV18
clone size: -
CDR3 protein: CASSPISGREETQYF
CDR3 DNA: TGTGCCAGCTCACCAATTTCAGGGAGGGAAGAGACCCAGTACTTC

J gene: TRBJ1-2
D gene: -
V gene: TRBV6-6
clone size: -
CDR3 protein: CASSPERGNGYTF
CDR3 DNA: TGTGCCAGCAGCCCCGAGAGGGGAAATGGCTACACCTTC

J gene: TRBJ1-2
D gene: TRBD1
V gene: TRBV30
clone size: few
CDR3 protein: CAWDRDAYGYTF
CDR3 DNA: TGTGCCTGGGACAGGGATGCCTATGGCTACACCTTC

J gene: TRBJ1-5
D gene: TRBD1
V gene: TRBV7-8
clone size: -
CDR3 protein: CASSFAGGSNQPQHF
CDR3 DNA: TGTGCCAGCAGCTTCGCAGGGGGTAGCAATCAGCCCCAGCATTTT

J gene: TRBJ2-5
D gene: TRBD2
V gene: TRBV5-4
clone size: -
CDR3 protein: CASSPPGGWQETQYF
CDR3 DNA: TGTGCCAGCAGCCCCCCGGGGGGGTGGCAAGAGACCCAGTACTTC

J gene: TRBJ1-1
D gene: -
V gene: TRBV12-5
clone size: -
CDR3 protein: CASGLEFGFGTEAFF
CDR3 DNA: TGTGCTAGTGGTTTGGAGTTCGGGTTCGGCACTGAAGCTTTCTTT

J gene: TRBJ2-1
D gene: TRBD2
V gene: TRBV7-2
clone size: -
CDR3 protein: CASSRGLAGQSSYNEQFF
CDR3 DNA: TGTGCCAGCAGCCGCGGACTAGCGGGGCAGAGCTCCTACAATGAGCAGTTCTTC

J gene: TRBJ2-7
D gene: TRBD2
V gene: TRBV19
clone size: -
CDR3 protein: CASSASGFGEQYF
CDR3 DNA: TGTGCCAGTTCTGCTAGCGGGTTTGGCGAGCAGTACTTC

J gene: TRBJ2-5
D gene: -
V gene: TRBV4-1
clone size: -
CDR3 protein: CASSQVWGGAPALAPADETQYF
CDR3 DNA: TGCGCCAGCAGCCAAGTCTGGGGCGGGGCCCCCGCACTTGCGCCTGCCGATGAGACCCAGTACTTC

J gene: TRBJ2-5
D gene: TRBD2
V gene: TRBV4-1
clone size: -
CDR3 protein: CASSQGVLAGGWQETQYF
CDR3 DNA: TGCGCCAGCAGCCAAGGGGTACTAGCGGGGGGGTGGCAAGAGACCCAGTACTTC

J gene: TRBJ2-7
D gene: -
V gene: TRBV28
clone size: -
CDR3 protein: CASSLGAKYEQYF
CDR3 DNA: TGTGCCAGCAGTTTGGGGGCAAAATACGAGCAGTACTTC

J gene: TRBJ2-7
D gene: -
V gene: TRBV27
clone size: -
CDR3 protein: CASSGRPPSGYEQYF
CDR3 DNA: TGTGCCAGCAGTGGCCGGCCCCCGTCGGGCTACGAGCAGTACTTC

J gene: TRBJ2-2
D gene: TRBD1
V gene: TRBV30
clone size: many
CDR3 protein: CAWSVQRTGGWTGELFF
CDR3 DNA: TGTGCCTGGAGTGTACAAAGGACAGGGGGATGGACCGGGGAGCTGTTTTTT

J gene: TRBJ2-2
D gene: TRBD1
V gene: TRBV19
clone size: once
CDR3 protein: CASSMLTGANTGELFF
CDR3 DNA: TGTGCCAGTAGTATGCTGACAGGGGCGAACACCGGGGAGCTGTTTTTT

J gene: TRBJ2-5
D gene: TRBD1
V gene: TRBV28
clone size: -
CDR3 protein: CASSLSPVTGGQKTQYF
CDR3 DNA: TGTGCCAGCAGTTTATCTCCGGTAACAGGGGGCCAGAAGACCCAGTACTTC

J gene: TRBJ2-3
D gene: -
V gene: TRBV20-1
clone size: -
CDR3 protein: CSGKTDTQYF
CDR3 DNA: TGCAGTGGAAAAACAGATACGCAGTATTTT

J gene: TRBJ1-2
D gene: -
V gene: TRBV30
clone size: -
CDR3 protein: CAWSPTEFYGYTF
CDR3 DNA: TGTGCCTGGAGCCCAACAGAATTCTATGGCTACACCTTC

J gene: TRBJ2-2
D gene: TRBD1
V gene: TRBV9
clone size: once
CDR3 protein: CASGGQGVIFTGELFF
CDR3 DNA: TGTGCCAGCGGTGGACAGGGGGTCATTTTCACCGGGGAGCTGTTTTTT

J gene: TRBJ1-4
D gene: TRBD1
V gene: TRBV7-9
clone size: -
CDR3 protein: CASSFRGQGDEKLFF
CDR3 DNA: TGTGCCAGCAGCTTCCGGGGACAGGGGGATGAAAAACTGTTTTTT

J gene: TRBJ1-1
D gene: TRBD1
V gene: TRBV2
clone size: -
CDR3 protein: CASTTGQGFDTEAFF
CDR3 DNA: TGTGCCAGCACCACAGGACAGGGATTTGACACTGAAGCTTTCTTT

J gene: TRBJ2-5
D gene: -
V gene: TRBV18
clone size: -
CDR3 protein: CASSPLGAEETQYF
CDR3 DNA: TGTGCCAGCTCACCACTTGGAGCTGAAGAGACCCAGTACTTC

J gene: TRBJ2-3
D gene: -
V gene: TRBV6-5
clone size: -
CDR3 protein: CASSSYDVIGVNTQYF
CDR3 DNA: TGTGCCAGCAGTTCCTACGACGTTATTGGAGTGAATACGCAGTATTTT

J gene: TRBJ1-5
D gene: -
V gene: TRBV10-3
clone size: -
CDR3 protein: CAISEGQDLVQPQHF
CDR3 DNA: TGTGCCATCAGTGAGGGGCAGGACCTCGTCCAGCCCCAGCATTTT

J gene: TRBJ1-5
D gene: -
V gene: TRBV28
clone size: -
CDR3 protein: CASSLDWGSGPQHF
CDR3 DNA: TGTGCCAGCAGTTTAGACTGGGGATCCGGGCCCCAGCATTTT

J gene: TRBJ1-1
D gene: TRBD1
V gene: TRBV7-9
clone size: -
CDR3 protein: CASSSGTANTEAFF
CDR3 DNA: TGTGCCAGCAGCTCAGGGACAGCGAACACTGAAGCTTTCTTT

J gene: TRBJ1-2
D gene: TRBD1
V gene: TRBV6-5
clone size: -
CDR3 protein: CASSRGQGGGYTF
CDR3 DNA: TGTGCCAGCAGCCGAGGACAGGGAGGTGGCTACACCTTC

J gene: TRBJ1-1
D gene: -
V gene: TRBV7-9
clone size: -
CDR3 protein: CASSTAGTLNTEAFF
CDR3 DNA: TGTGCCAGCAGCACCGCAGGGACCCTGAACACTGAAGCTTTCTTT

J gene: TRBJ2-5
D gene: -
V gene: TRBV7-3
clone size: -
CDR3 protein: CASSHNGAGETQYF
CDR3 DNA: TGTGCCAGCAGCCATAACGGGGCTGGGGAGACCCAGTACTTC

J gene: TRBJ1-1
D gene: -
V gene: TRBV5-1
clone size: -
CDR3 protein: CASSTGPYGTEAFF
CDR3 DNA: TGCGCCAGCAGCACCGGGCCCTATGGGACTGAAGCTTTCTTT